The 32 T cell receptor beta chains below all came from one sample that was sequenced in a study of T cells after posttransplantation cyclophosphamide. Libraries were prepared by immunoSEQ multiplex PCR; TCRdb keeps only in-frame clonotypes and omits some of them. The sample gives fewer than 2,000 clones, over 60% of which show up once; about an eighth is in the top ten. Treatment was busulfan-fludarabine conditioning, a marrow graft, and cyclophosphamide on days +3 and +4. Sequencing was performed on CD4+ T cells sorted from blood, taken after allogeneic stem cell transplant with posttransplant cyclophosphamide. These receptors all stem from a female patient over 55 who received an allogeneic stem cell transplant from a related donor and was CMV-positive. Part of the T cell pool may stem from the graft donor.

The chain is built from TRBV4-3 and TRBJ1-5; 7 bases map to TRBD1. The V and J ends lost 0 bases and 5 bases, in that order; junction bases with no gene match: 1. The germline CDR1 and CDR2 sequences are LGHNA and YSLEER. The CDR3 has 14 residues. This CDR3 reads CASSQDRGYQPQHF. CDR3 coding DNA: TGCGCCAGCAGCCAAGACAGGGGGTATCAGCCCCAGCATTTT.

The rearrangement uses TRBV6-1 and TRBJ1-3; no clear D. This CDR3 has 13 residues. Trimming took off 6 bases at V and 2 bases at J, with 8 bases between the two ends. Germline lookup yields CDR1 MNHNS and CDR2 SASEGT. The CDR3 loop is CASRVQAGNTIYF. The DNA of the CDR3 is TGTGCCAGCAGGGTCCAGGCTGGAAACACCATATATTTT.

This chain uses TRBV7-2 with TRBJ2-1; no clear D gene. CDR3 length: 11 amino acids. CDR1 and CDR2 (germline): SGHTA, FQGNSA. Trimming stripped 7 bases from V and 6 bases from J, with 7 bases between. DNA for the CDR3: TGTGCCAGCACCCTAGTCAATGAGCAGTTCTTC. This translates into CASTLVNEQFF. The full variable domain, with the rest looked up from reference TRBV7-2 and TRBJ2-1, is GAGVSQSPSNKVTEKGKDVELRCDPISGHTALYWYRQSLGQGLEFLIYFQGNSAPDKSGLPSDRFSAERTGGSVSTLTIQRTQQEDSAVYLCASTLVNEQFFGPGTRLTVL.

The CDR3 loop reads CASSRRPGVTEAFF. As DNA, the CDR3 is TGTGCCAGCAGCCGACGCCCGGGGGTCACTGAAGCTTTCTTT. The chain links TRBV6-5 to TRBJ1-1, with a tentative D call TRBD1 (5 bases). Trimming shortened V by 6 bases and J by 4 bases, and 15 bases separated the two germline ends. The CDR3 loop spans 14 amino acids. Germline V lookup: CDR1 MNHEY, CDR2 SVGAGI.

The rearrangement links TRBV19 to TRBJ1-3; D uncertain. This CDR3 is 14 amino acids long. Germline-derived CDR1 and CDR2 are LNHDA and SQIVND (reference sequence). The V gene lost 2 bases and the J gene lost 3 bases, with 8 bases spanning the gap. The CDR3 reads CASSIQAGGNTIYF. CDR3 in DNA: TGTGCCAGTAGTATACAGGCAGGTGGAAACACCATATATTTT.

The rearrangement links TRBV5-1 to TRBJ2-5; 7 bases map to TRBD1. The germline V gene has CDR1 SGHRS and CDR2 YFSETQ. The length of the CDR3 is 14 residues. V dropped 0 bases and J dropped 3; count of bases not matched to a gene: 2. CDR3 DNA: TGCGCCAGCAGCTTGGTAGGGGGCGAAGAGACCCAGTACTTC. Its translation: CASSLVGGEETQYF.

This clone was counted a single time. This sequence joins TRBV7-2 and TRBJ2-1; 9 bases agree with TRBD2. Trimming at V came to 5 bases and at J to 7 bases, leaving 12 bases not matched to a gene. Germline-derived CDR1 and CDR2 are SGHTA and FQGNSA. The CDR3 length is 16 residues. CDR3 amino acids: CASSVQGTSRNNEQFF. The DNA for the CDR3 is TGTGCCAGCAGCGTCCAGGGGACTAGCCGGAATAATGAGCAGTTCTTC.

The V call is TRBV7-8, the J call TRBJ2-4, with 11 nucleotides matching TRBD2. This CDR3 comprises 16 residues. Trimming at V came to 5 bases and at J to 1 base, leaving 4 bases not matched to a gene. CDR1 and CDR2 from the germline V gene are SGHVS and FQNEAQ. The DNA of the CDR3 is TGTGCCAGCAGCATTAGCGGGAGGGGGGCCAAAAACATTCAGTACTTC. Protein: CASSISGRGAKNIQYF.

The chain joins TRBV11-1 to TRBJ1-1; D not certain. CDR1 SGHAT and CDR2 FQDESV come from the germline V gene (reference sequence). Trimming shortened V by 3 bases and J by 1 base, and 6 bases separated the two germline ends. The CDR3 length is 13 residues. The CDR3 nucleotides read TGTGCCAGCAGCTTCCACAGGAACACTGAAGCTTTCTTT. It encodes CASSFHRNTEAFF.

The J gene is TRBJ2-7, the V gene TRBV28; 7 bases align to TRBD1. Per the germline V gene, CDR1 is MDHEN and CDR2 is SYDVKM. Trimming removed 9 bases from V and 4 bases from J; junction bases left unmatched: 3. This CDR3 has 11 residues. CDR3 residues: CASYRGYEQYF. The CDR3 coding sequence is TGTGCCAGTTACAGGGGATACGAGCAGTACTTC.

The chain links TRBV10-3 to TRBJ2-3; TRBD2 aligns across 8 bases. With V trimmed by 5 bases and J by 5 bases, 12 bases remained unmatched. Germline loops: CDR1 ENHRY, CDR2 SYGVKD. The CDR3 length is 16 residues. The CDR3 region is CAISKGGSGIIDTQYF. CDR3 coding DNA: TGTGCCATCAGTAAAGGAGGTAGCGGGATTATAGATACGCAGTATTTT.

CDR3 sequence: CASLDLAPSSYNEQFF. CDR3 DNA sequence: TGTGCCAGCCTAGATTTAGCGCCGAGCTCCTACAATGAGCAGTTCTTC. This chain joins TRBV2 and TRBJ2-1, with a weak D call TRBD2 (5 bases). V was pared by 8 bases and J by 0 bases, with 17 bases between. Germline lookup yields CDR1 SNHLY and CDR2 FYNNEI. This CDR3 is built from 16 residues.

The sample holds a few counts of this clone. The rearrangement links TRBV27 to TRBJ2-5, with 7 bases identical to TRBD1. J gave up 5 bases and V 5 bases, and 8 bases lay outside the gene matches. This CDR3 is built from 14 residues. Germline CDR1 reads MNHEY; CDR2 reads SMNVEV (reference sequence). CDR3 residues: CASSLDRDRETQYF. CDR3 in DNA: TGTGCCAGCAGTCTCGACAGGGATCGGGAGACCCAGTACTTC.

V usage is TRBV15 and J usage is TRBJ1-4; no firm D call. V lost 1 base and J lost 3, with 12 bases in between. The CDR3 consists of 16 residues. The germline V gene encodes CDR1 LNHNV and CDR2 YYDKDF (reference sequence). CDR3 coding DNA: TGTGCCACCAGCAGAGGCCGGGTTCGGTCTAATGAAAAACTGTTTTTT. Protein: CATSRGRVRSNEKLFF.

This clone was seen once. The chain combines TRBV5-1 with TRBJ1-3; 9 nucleotides align to TRBD1. The germline CDR1 and CDR2 sequences are SGHRS and YFSETQ. This CDR3 has 17 residues. Trimming at V came to 4 bases and at J to 1 base, leaving 9 bases not matched to a gene. CDR3 nucleotide sequence: TGCGCCAGCAGCGAGGACAGGGGAACTCTTTCTGGAAACACCATATATTTT. Its translation is CASSEDRGTLSGNTIYF.

The table lists this clone with a few counts. One end of the junction varies from germline; a read error may be responsible. The V call is TRBV27, the J call TRBJ2-1, with 9 positions matching TRBD1. CDR1 is MNHEY, CDR2 SMNVEV, per germline (reference sequence). The CDR3 extends over 14 amino acids. CDR3 sequence: CASSLSQGAREQFF. The CDR3 DNA sequence: TGTGCCAGCAGTCTATCACAGGGGGCGCGTGAGCAGTTCTTC.

This chain uses TRBV7-3 with TRBJ2-7; no reliable D call. Germline values: CDR1 SGHTA, CDR2 FQGTGA. The CDR3 covers 14 residues. Trimming removed 6 bases from V and 3 bases from J, with 15 bases in between. CDR3 region: CASSLGGAVYEQYF. The DNA of the CDR3 is TGTGCCAGCAGTCTCGGCGGAGCAGTCTACGAGCAGTACTTC. Together with reference TRBV7-3 and TRBJ2-7, the CDR3 gives the full variable domain: GAGVSQTPSNKVTEKGKYVELRCDPISGHTALYWYRQSLGQGPEFLIYFQGTGAADDSGLPNDRFFAVRPEGSVSTLKIQRTERGDSAVYLCASSLGGAVYEQYFGPGTRLTVT.

The chain links TRBV5-4 to TRBJ2-6; a possible D gene is TRBD2 (5 bases). Trimming cost V 5 bases and J 0 bases, with 21 bases left between them. The CDR3 runs to 19 residues. The germline CDR1 and CDR2 sequences are SGHNT and YYREEE (reference sequence). CDR3 sequence (DNA): TGTGCCAGCAGGAGGAGTCCAGCGACTATAAGCTCTGGGGCCAACGTCCTGACTTTC. This translates into CASRRSPATISSGANVLTF.

The genes are TRBV5-4 and TRBJ1-2, with TRBD1 matching 9 bases. The ends lost 4 bases at V and 5 bases at J; junction bases unmatched: 6. The CDR3 consists of 14 residues. From germline, CDR1 is SGHNT and CDR2 YYREEE (reference sequence). The CDR3 DNA follows: TGTGCCAGCAGCCCGGGACAGGGAAGATATGGCTACACCTTC. Its protein is CASSPGQGRYGYTF.

V is TRBV7-3 and J is TRBJ2-3; TRBD2 aligns across 15 bases. Germline values: CDR1 SGHTA, CDR2 FQGTGA. The length of the CDR3 is 17 residues. The V and J ends lost 5 bases and 8 bases, in that order; junction bases with no gene match: 11. For the CDR3, the DNA is TGTGCCAGCAGCCCAGGACTAGCGGGGGGGACTCTAGGTACGCAGTATTTT. Translating it yields CASSPGLAGGTLGTQYF.

The rearrangement joins TRBV13 to TRBJ1-6; D perhaps matches TRBD1 (6 bases). The germline V and J ends were trimmed by 7 bases and 9 bases, with 28 bases remaining between them. Germline V gene sequence: CDR1 PRHDT, CDR2 FYEKMQ (reference sequence). CDR3 length: 18 amino acids. CDR3 DNA: TGTGCCAGCACCAGGGGCCCTGCGAGGGGGTCAGCACGTTCACCCCTCCACTTT. This sequence encodes CASTRGPARGSARSPLHF.

The chain employs TRBV9 and TRBJ1-6; tentative D call: TRBD1 (6 bases). Germline V lookup: CDR1 SGDLS, CDR2 YYNGEE. V was pared by 3 bases and J by 10 bases, with 17 bases between. This CDR3 spans 15 amino acids. CDR3 amino acids: CASSEGVGWGSPLHF. The CDR3 bases are TGTGCCAGCAGCGAGGGGGTAGGTTGGGGGTCACCCCTCCACTTT.

The chain recombines TRBV5-4 with TRBJ2-7; TRBD2 matches at 11 bases. The germline CDR1 and CDR2 sequences are SGHNT and YYREEE (reference sequence). V shed 4 bases and J 4 bases; nucleotides not matched to a gene: 4. The CDR3 contains 14 residues. As DNA, the CDR3 is TGTGCCAGCAGCCCTAGCGGGGGGCGGTACGAGCAGTACTTC. Residues: CASSPSGGRYEQYF.

The genes are TRBV6-4 and TRBJ2-1; 10 positions match TRBD2. Germline V CDR1 and CDR2: MRHNA, SNTAGT. The CDR3 contains 17 residues. J was trimmed by 6 bases and V by 4 bases; bases with no gene match: 12. For the CDR3, the DNA is TGTGCCAGCAGTGCTCAGAGAGCGGGAGGGGGGATCAATGAGCAGTTCTTC. It yields the protein CASSAQRAGGGINEQFF.

The CDR3: CASSPAGGYGYTF. CDR3 bases: TGTGCCAGCAGCCCCGCCGGAGGCTATGGCTACACCTTC. The V call is TRBV6-5, the J call TRBJ1-2; D uncertain. The CDR3 has 13 amino acids. CDR1 and CDR2 from the germline V gene are MNHEY and SVGAGI. Trimming cost V 6 bases and J 4 bases, with 12 bases left between them.

The J gene is TRBJ2-7, the V gene TRBV5-1; 7 nucleotides agree with TRBD1. Germline CDR1 SGHRS, CDR2 YFSETQ. V lost 5 bases and J lost 1; bases outside the gene matches: 12. The CDR3 sequence is 16 residues long. The CDR3 loop is CASSRKEGALSYEQYF. As DNA, the CDR3 is TGCGCCAGCAGTCGTAAAGAGGGGGCCTTATCCTACGAGCAGTACTTC.

V gene TRBV7-2 combines with J gene TRBJ2-3, with D perhaps TRBD2 (5 bases). The CDR3 has 15 residues. Trimming took 3 bases from V and 0 from J, leaving 10 bases between them. Germline CDR1 SGHTA, CDR2 FQGNSA. The CDR3 bases are TGTGCCAGCAGCTTCCTGGGAGATAGCACAGATACGCAGTATTTT. Protein: CASSFLGDSTDTQYF.

The chain is built from TRBV30 and TRBJ1-2; 8 bases map to TRBD1. The CDR3 consists of 14 residues. Germline values: CDR1 GTSNPN, CDR2 SVGIG (reference sequence). V was pared by 1 base and J by 2 bases, with 3 bases of the junction left unmatched. CDR3 amino acids: CAWSADRGNYGYTF. In nucleotides, the CDR3 is TGTGCCTGGAGTGCCGACAGGGGAAACTATGGCTACACCTTC.

The V and J genes are TRBV18 and TRBJ1-2, with 7 positions matching TRBD1. Unmatched junction bases numbered 12, after V lost 1 base and J lost 7 bases. The CDR3 is 16 residues long. Germline CDR1 reads KGHSH; CDR2 reads LQKENI. For the CDR3, the DNA is TGTGCCAGCTCACCACAGAAGACAGACAGGGAGCGTGGCTACACCTTC. It encodes CASSPQKTDRERGYTF.

Worth noting for this clone: A much larger clone lies one base from this, so it may be a read error. The genes are TRBV2 and TRBJ2-7; TRBD1 might be the D (7 bases). V lost 6 bases, J lost 10 bases, and 22 bases lay in between. CDR1 is SNHLY and CDR2 is FYNNEI in the germline V gene. The CDR3 contains 14 residues. The CDR3 loop is CASRANRGGGDQYF. The CDR3 nucleotides are TGTGCCAGCAGAGCGAACAGGGGAGGTGGAGATCAGTACTTC.

This clone turned up a few times. The chain combines TRBV15 with TRBJ1-1; 8 bases align to TRBD1. Germline CDR1 and CDR2: LNHNV and YYDKDF (reference sequence). The CDR3 runs 13 residues. V was clipped by 3 bases and J by 4 bases; unmatched bases: 1. CDR3 sequence: CATSRGQVTEAFF. Here the CDR3 DNA reads TGTGCCACCAGCAGGGGACAGGTCACTGAAGCTTTCTTT.

This clone was seen a handful of times. The V call is TRBV15, the J call TRBJ2-2, with a tentative D call TRBD2 (6 bases). In germline, CDR1 is LNHNV, CDR2 YYDKDF (reference sequence). V was shortened by 3 bases and J by 6 bases, with 11 bases between the two germline ends. This CDR3 comprises 14 residues. The CDR3, as DNA: TGTGCCACCAGCAGGACTAGTAGTTCCGGGGAGCTGTTTTTT. Its protein product is CATSRTSSSGELFF.